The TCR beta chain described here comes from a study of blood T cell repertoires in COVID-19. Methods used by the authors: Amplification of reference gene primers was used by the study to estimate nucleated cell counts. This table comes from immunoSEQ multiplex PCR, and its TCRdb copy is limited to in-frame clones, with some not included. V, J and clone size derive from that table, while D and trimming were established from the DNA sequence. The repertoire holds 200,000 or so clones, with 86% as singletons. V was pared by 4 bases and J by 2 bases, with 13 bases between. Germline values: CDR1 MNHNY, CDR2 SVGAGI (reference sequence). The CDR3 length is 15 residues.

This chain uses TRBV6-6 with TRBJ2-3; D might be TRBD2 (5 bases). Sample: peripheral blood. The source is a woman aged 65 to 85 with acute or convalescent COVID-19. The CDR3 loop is CASSSSGRNTDTQYF. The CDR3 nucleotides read TGTGCCAGCAGTTCCAGCGGCCGAAACACAGATACGCAGTATTTT.